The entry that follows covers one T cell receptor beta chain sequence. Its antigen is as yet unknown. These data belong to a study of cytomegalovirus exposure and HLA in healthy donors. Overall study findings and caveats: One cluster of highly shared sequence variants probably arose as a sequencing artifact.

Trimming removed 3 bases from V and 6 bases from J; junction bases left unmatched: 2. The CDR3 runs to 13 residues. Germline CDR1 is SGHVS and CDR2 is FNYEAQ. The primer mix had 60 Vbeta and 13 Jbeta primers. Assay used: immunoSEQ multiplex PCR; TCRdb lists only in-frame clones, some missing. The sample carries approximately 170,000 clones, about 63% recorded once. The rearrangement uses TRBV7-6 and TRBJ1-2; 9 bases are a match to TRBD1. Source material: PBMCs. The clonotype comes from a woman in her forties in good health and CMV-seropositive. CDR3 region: CASSFRTGDGYTF. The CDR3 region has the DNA TGTGCCAGCAGCTTCCGGACAGGGGATGGCTACACCTTC.